Each of the 25 T cell receptor beta chains below was sequenced from the same sample in a study of graft-versus-host responses after intestinal transplantation. Generated by immunoSEQ multiplex PCR, the TCRdb table keeps only in-frame clones and is missing some. The sample yields about 96,000 clones, 80% to 95% seen once. Their antigen targets remain unknown. Sequencing used unstimulated CD4+ T cells sorted from spleen or lymph node cells, obtained before intestinal transplant. These receptors originate from a human donor who received an intestinal transplant.

The chain joins TRBV7-8 to TRBJ2-1, with 8 positions matching TRBD2. V dropped 5 bases and J dropped 7; count of bases not matched to a gene: 7. The germline V gene encodes CDR1 SGHVS and CDR2 FQNEAQ. CDR3 size: 14 residues. The CDR3 region has the DNA TGTGCCAGCAGCCCCCAACTAGCGGCAAATGAGCAGTTCTTC. It translates to CASSPQLAANEQFF.

The V and J genes are TRBV5-8 and TRBJ2-1; TRBD1 matches at 7 bases. J gave up 8 bases and V 4 bases, and 6 bases lay outside the gene matches. The CDR3 covers 13 residues. Germline V CDR1 and CDR2: SGHTS, YDEGEE. In nucleotides, the CDR3 is TGTGCCAGCAGCAAAGACAGGGTCCATGAGCAGTTCTTC. As protein: CASSKDRVHEQFF. The full variable domain, with the rest looked up from reference TRBV5-8 and TRBJ2-1, is EAGVTQSPTHLIKTRGQQATLRCSPISGHTSVYWYQQALGLGLQFLLWYDEGEERNRGNFPPRFSGRQFPNYSSELNVNALELEDSALYLCASSKDRVHEQFFGPGTRLTVL.

The chain carries TRBV6-5 and TRBJ2-7; 7 bases match TRBD2. CDR1 and CDR2 (germline): MNHEY, SVGAGI. The V segment lost 2 bases and the J segment 2 bases; nucleotides outside the gene matches: 3. This CDR3 is 14 amino acids long. The CDR3 sequence is CASSYQAGPYEQYF. The CDR3 DNA sequence: TGTGCCAGCAGTTACCAAGCGGGGCCCTACGAGCAGTACTTC.

The chain uses TRBV23-1 and TRBJ2-7, with 12 nucleotides matching TRBD1. TRBV23-1 is an ORF; its function is uncertain. The CDR3 totals 19 residues. V was pared by 1 base and J by 3 bases, with 13 bases of the junction left unmatched. CDR3 protein: CASSQCLGTGGAECYEQYF. The CDR3 DNA is TGCGCCAGCAGTCAATGCTTGGGGACAGGGGGCGCGGAGTGCTACGAGCAGTACTTC.

CDR3 in amino acids: CASSQVQGRHTEAFF. The CDR3 DNA reads TGTGCCAGCAGCCAGGTCCAGGGTCGGCACACTGAAGCTTTCTTT. The J gene is TRBJ1-1, the V gene TRBV4-2; a weak D match, TRBD1 (5 bases). Germline lookup yields CDR1 LGHNA and CDR2 YNFKEQ. This CDR3 has 15 amino acids. Trimming stripped 3 bases from V and 3 bases from J, with 14 bases between.

This rearrangement joins TRBV5-6 to TRBJ1-1; D is possibly TRBD1 (5 bases). V was clipped by 0 bases and J by 2 bases, with 11 bases between them. This CDR3 comprises 15 residues. The germline gives CDR1 SGHDT, CDR2 YYEEEE. CDR3 nucleotides: TGTGCCAGCAGCTTGGTAGGGGCCAGTAACACTGAAGCTTTCTTT. This sequence encodes CASSLVGASNTEAFF.

The chain couples TRBV19 to TRBJ2-3, with D unresolved. There are 14 residues in the CDR3. Germline V gene lookup returns CDR1 LNHDA and CDR2 SQIVND (reference sequence). Trimming left V 3 bases short and J 8 bases short, with 15 bases between. CDR3 sequence: CASSIEAAGRTQYF. The CDR3 DNA reads as TGTGCCAGTAGTATCGAAGCCGCTGGGCGTACGCAGTATTTT.

In nucleotides, the CDR3 is TGTGCCAGCAGCTACGGGACAGGGGATTACAATGAGCAGTTCTTC. It translates to CASSYGTGDYNEQFF. This sequence joins TRBV7-9 and TRBJ2-1; 10 positions agree with TRBD1. J was trimmed by 4 bases and V by 4 bases; bases with no gene match: 4. Germline-derived CDR1 and CDR2 are SEHNR and FQNEAQ (reference sequence). This CDR3 comprises 15 residues.

The J gene is TRBJ2-2, the V gene TRBV4-2; possibly TRBD1 for D (5 bases). Germline V gene sequence: CDR1 LGHNA, CDR2 YNFKEQ. V gave up 2 bases and J gave up 8 bases, with 6 bases separating them. The CDR3 extends over 12 amino acids. DNA of the CDR3: TGTGCCAGCAGCCAAAGACAGGGGGAGCTGTTTTTT. Translated: CASSQRQGELFF.

This sequence joins TRBV7-9 and TRBJ2-7, with 7 bases identical to TRBD2. The CDR3 is made up of 15 amino acids. CDR1 is SEHNR, CDR2 FQNEAQ, per germline (reference sequence). Unmatched junction bases numbered 11, after V lost 3 bases and J lost 6 bases. The CDR3 DNA follows: TGTGCCAGCAGCTTCCGACGGGGGAGGGCCGCCGAGCAGTACTTC. Translating it yields CASSFRRGRAAEQYF.

The CDR3 loop reads CASSPIAGGLNEQFF. The CDR3 region has the DNA TGTGCCAGCAGTCCAATAGCGGGGGGACTAAATGAGCAGTTCTTC. The chain joins TRBV21-1 to TRBJ2-1; no DNA check was done on the table's D call, TRBD2. TRBV21-1 is a pseudogene. The CDR3 runs to 15 residues.

V is TRBV7-2 and J is TRBJ2-3; D unresolved. This CDR3 has 12 amino acids. V was trimmed by 1 base and J by 12 bases, leaving 11 bases between them. Germline V lookup: CDR1 SGHTA, CDR2 FQGNSA. The CDR3 nucleotides are TGTGCCAGCAGCTTAGGTCCGGGTATTCAGTATTTT. This gives the protein CASSLGPGIQYF.

This chain uses TRBV29-1 with TRBJ2-1; 8 nucleotides line up with TRBD2. The V and J ends lost 4 bases and 10 bases, in that order; junction bases with no gene match: 9. CDR1 is SQVTM, CDR2 ANQGSEA, per germline. The length of the CDR3 is 13 residues. The CDR3 reads CSVAQREWREQFF. CDR3 bases: TGCAGCGTTGCCCAGCGGGAGTGGCGGGAGCAGTTCTTC.

The chain is built from TRBV28 and TRBJ1-2; no reliable D call. Germline V gives CDR1 MDHEN, CDR2 SYDVKM. CDR3 length equals 14 residues. V lost 5 bases to trimming and J lost 4 bases, with 14 bases between them. CDR3 in amino acids: CASSTTQRSYGYTF. The CDR3 DNA reads TGTGCCAGCAGTACAACCCAGCGTTCCTATGGCTACACCTTC.

The chain carries TRBV29-1 and TRBJ1-1, with 7 nucleotides matching TRBD1. After removal of 4 bases from V and 5 bases from J, the junction contained 7 bases not matched to a gene. Germline V gene data show CDR1 as SQVTM and CDR2 as ANQGSEA. The CDR3 extends over 13 amino acids. The CDR3: CSVGGAGGTEAFF. DNA for the CDR3: TGCAGCGTTGGGGGGGCAGGGGGAACTGAAGCTTTCTTT.

The rearrangement uses TRBV4-2 and TRBJ2-5, with 11 bases identical to TRBD1. The germline V gene encodes CDR1 LGHNA and CDR2 YNFKEQ. Trimming at V came to 3 bases and at J to 5 bases, leaving 8 bases not matched to a gene. CDR3 length: 16 amino acids. The CDR3 here is CASSHTGQGAGETQYF. CDR3 coding DNA: TGTGCCAGCAGCCACACCGGACAGGGGGCGGGGGAGACCCAGTACTTC.

The V and J genes are TRBV9 and TRBJ1-6; 11 bases agree with TRBD1. The trim removed 10 bases at V and 11 bases at J, leaving 5 bases unmatched. The V gene's germline CDR1 is SGDLS and CDR2 YYNGEE. The CDR3 loop spans 12 amino acids. The CDR3 protein is CASGTGGTPLHF. CDR3 coding DNA: TGTGCCTCGGGGACAGGGGGAACACCCCTCCACTTT.

This chain joins TRBV5-4 and TRBJ2-7; TRBD1 is a possible D gene (5 bases). Trimming took 0 bases from V and 1 from J, leaving 14 bases between them. This CDR3 comprises 16 residues. CDR1 is SGHNT and CDR2 is YYREEE in the germline V gene (reference sequence). In nucleotides, the CDR3 is TGTGCCAGCAGCTTGGCCCTGGGGCCGCAGTCCTACGAGCAGTACTTC. As protein: CASSLALGPQSYEQYF.

This clone occurred once. The chain recombines TRBV4-3 with TRBJ2-3; D perhaps matches TRBD1 (8 bases). The CDR3 length is 18 residues. Germline V lookup: CDR1 LGHNA, CDR2 YSLEER. V was cut by 4 bases and J by 1 base, with 21 bases left in between. CDR3 protein: CASSRMKQGGLGTDTQYF. The CDR3 DNA follows: TGCGCCAGCAGCCGAATGAAACAGGGGGGGCTTGGCACAGATACGCAGTATTTT.

With respect to this clone: In the same sample, other DNA sequences code for this CDR3. The rearrangement uses TRBV5-4 and TRBJ2-4; perhaps TRBD1 as D (6 bases). Deletions cut 0 bases from V and 8 bases from J, with 15 bases between. Germline V CDR1 and CDR2: SGHNT, YYREEE (reference sequence). There are 15 residues in the CDR3. This CDR3 is CASSLAGTNLHIQYF. The CDR3 bases are TGTGCCAGCAGCTTGGCCGGGACAAACTTACACATTCAGTACTTC.

The gene calls are TRBV6-5 and TRBJ1-2, with D uncertain. V lost 2 bases and J lost 7, with 14 bases in between. There are 14 residues in the CDR3. Per germline, CDR1 MNHEY and CDR2 SVGAGI. The CDR3 DNA sequence: TGTGCCAGCAGTTACGGCGGGGTGTCGGGTGGCTACACCTTC. Amino acids: CASSYGGVSGGYTF.

This clone was recorded a few times. J is TRBJ2-1 and V is TRBV2; TRBD2 aligns across 10 bases. Germline V CDR1 and CDR2: SNHLY, FYNNEI. CDR3 size: 15 residues. The J segment lost 9 bases and the V segment lost 2 bases, leaving 7 bases of the junction unmatched. The CDR3 loop reads CASSEQLAGMGEQFF. The CDR3 DNA follows: TGTGCCAGCAGTGAACAACTAGCGGGGATGGGTGAGCAGTTCTTC.

J is TRBJ1-5 and V is TRBV11-2; 8 bases match TRBD1. Germline V gene lookup returns CDR1 SGHAT and CDR2 FQNNGV. Trimming removed 5 bases from V and 2 bases from J; junction bases left unmatched: 5. This CDR3 is 15 amino acids long. The CDR3 region is CASSPTGVGNQPQHF. In DNA, the CDR3 is TGTGCCAGCAGCCCGACAGGGGTTGGCAATCAGCCCCAGCATTTT.

The CDR3 DNA sequence: TGCAGCGTTGAAGTAAAAGGGGCGCGGCCTAATGAAAAACTGTTTTTT. It specifies CSVEVKGARPNEKLFF. The V call is TRBV29-1, the J call TRBJ1-4, with D maybe TRBD1 (5 bases). The ends were cut back, 1 base at V and 3 bases at J, with 15 bases in the middle. The germline V gene encodes CDR1 SQVTM and CDR2 ANQGSEA. This CDR3 comprises 16 residues.

The rearrangement links TRBV18 to TRBJ1-1, with 9 positions matching TRBD1. Germline V lookup: CDR1 KGHSH, CDR2 LQKENI. CDR3 size: 15 residues. Germline trimming cut 3 bases from V and 1 base from J; bases unmatched to any gene: 3. In DNA form, the CDR3 reads TGTGCCAGCTCACCGGGACAGGGCCCGAACACTGAAGCTTTCTTT. Encoded protein: CASSPGQGPNTEAFF. The variable domain in full, with the rest retrieved from reference TRBV18 and TRBJ1-1, is NAGVMQNPRHLVRRRGQEARLRCSPMKGHSHVYWYRQLPEEGLKFMVYLQKENIIDESGMPKERFSAEFPKEGPSILRIQQVVRGDSAAYFCASSPGQGPNTEAFFGQGTRLTVV.